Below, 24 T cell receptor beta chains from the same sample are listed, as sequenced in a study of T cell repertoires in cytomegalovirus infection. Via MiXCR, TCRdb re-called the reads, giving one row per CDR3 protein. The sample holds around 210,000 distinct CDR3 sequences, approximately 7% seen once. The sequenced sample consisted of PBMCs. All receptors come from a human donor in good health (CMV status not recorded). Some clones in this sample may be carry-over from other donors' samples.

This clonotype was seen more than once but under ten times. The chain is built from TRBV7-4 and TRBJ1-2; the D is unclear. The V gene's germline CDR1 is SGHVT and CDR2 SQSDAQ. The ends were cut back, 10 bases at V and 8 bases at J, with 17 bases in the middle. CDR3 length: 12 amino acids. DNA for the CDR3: TGTGCCACCGATTCGCAGGACGGAGGCTACACCTTC. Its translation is CATDSQDGGYTF.

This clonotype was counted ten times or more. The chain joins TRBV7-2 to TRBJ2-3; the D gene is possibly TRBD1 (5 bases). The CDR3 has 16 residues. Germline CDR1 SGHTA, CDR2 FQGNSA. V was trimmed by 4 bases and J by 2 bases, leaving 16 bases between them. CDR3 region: CASSSRPLGPTDTQYF. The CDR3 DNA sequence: TGTGCCAGCAGCTCGCGACCCCTGGGGCCCACAGATACGCAGTATTTT. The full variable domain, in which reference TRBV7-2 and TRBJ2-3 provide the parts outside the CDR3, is GAGVSQSPSNKVTEKGKDVELRCDPISGHTALYWYRQSLGQGLEFLIYFQGNSAPDKSGLPSDRFSAERTGGSVSTLTIQRTQQEDSAVYLCASSSRPLGPTDTQYFGPGTRLTVL.

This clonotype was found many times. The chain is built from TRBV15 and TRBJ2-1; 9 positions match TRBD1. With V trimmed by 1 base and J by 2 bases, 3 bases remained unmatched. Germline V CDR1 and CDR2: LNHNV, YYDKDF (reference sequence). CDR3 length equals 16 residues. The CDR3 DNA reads TGTGCCACCAGCAGAGGGGACAGGGACGCCTACAATGAGCAGTTCTTC. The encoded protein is CATSRGDRDAYNEQFF.

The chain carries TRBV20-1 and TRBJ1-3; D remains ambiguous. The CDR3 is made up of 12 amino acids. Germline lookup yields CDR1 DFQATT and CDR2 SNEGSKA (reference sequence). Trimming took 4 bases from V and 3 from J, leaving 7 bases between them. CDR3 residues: CSAKSGGNTIYF. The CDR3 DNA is TGCAGTGCTAAGTCGGGTGGAAACACCATATATTTT.

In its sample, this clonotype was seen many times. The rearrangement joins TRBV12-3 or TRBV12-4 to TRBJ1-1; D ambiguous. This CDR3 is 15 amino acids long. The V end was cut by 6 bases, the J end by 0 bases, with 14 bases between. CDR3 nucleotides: TGTGCCAGCAGCCTAACCCCCGTAATGAACACTGAAGCTTTCTTT. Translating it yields CASSLTPVMNTEAFF.

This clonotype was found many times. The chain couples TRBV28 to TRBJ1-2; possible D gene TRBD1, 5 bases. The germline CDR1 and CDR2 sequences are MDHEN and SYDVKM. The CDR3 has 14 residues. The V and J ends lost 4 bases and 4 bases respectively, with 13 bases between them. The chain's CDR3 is CASSSSDSIYGYTF. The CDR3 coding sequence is TGTGCCAGCAGTTCCTCCGACAGTATCTATGGCTACACCTTC.

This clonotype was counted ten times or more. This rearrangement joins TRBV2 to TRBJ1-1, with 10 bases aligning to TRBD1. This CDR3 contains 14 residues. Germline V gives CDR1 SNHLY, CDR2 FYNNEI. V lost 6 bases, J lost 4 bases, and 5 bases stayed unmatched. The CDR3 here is CASRGTGAGTEAFF. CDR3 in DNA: TGTGCCAGCAGGGGGACAGGGGCGGGCACTGAAGCTTTCTTT.

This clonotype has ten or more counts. The CDR3 DNA reads as TGCAGTGCTCCGGGACACCCGAACACTGAAGCTTTCTTT. The encoded protein is CSAPGHPNTEAFF. This chain joins TRBV20-1 and TRBJ1-1; TRBD1 might be the D (6 bases). Germline V gene data show CDR1 as DFQATT and CDR2 as SNEGSKA (reference sequence). This CDR3 has 13 amino acids. The ends were cut back, 5 bases at V and 1 base at J, with 11 bases in the middle.

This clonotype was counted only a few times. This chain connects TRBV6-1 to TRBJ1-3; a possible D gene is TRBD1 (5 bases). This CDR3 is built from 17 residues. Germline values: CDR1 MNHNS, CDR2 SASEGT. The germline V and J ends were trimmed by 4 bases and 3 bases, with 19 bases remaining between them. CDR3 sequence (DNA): TGTGCCAGCAGTGGCCCTAGGCGCGGGGGAAGTGGAAACACCATATATTTT. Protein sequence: CASSGPRRGGSGNTIYF.

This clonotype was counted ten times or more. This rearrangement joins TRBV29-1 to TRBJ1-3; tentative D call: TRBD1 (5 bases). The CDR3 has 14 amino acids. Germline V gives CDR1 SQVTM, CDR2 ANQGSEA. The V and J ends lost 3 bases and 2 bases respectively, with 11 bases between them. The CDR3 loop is CSVEDNLPGNTIYF. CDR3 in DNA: TGCAGCGTTGAGGACAACCTTCCTGGAAACACCATATATTTT. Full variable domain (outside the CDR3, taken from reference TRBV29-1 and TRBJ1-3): SAVISQKPSRDICQRGTSLTIQCQVDSQVTMMFWYRQQPGQSLTLIATANQGSEATYESGFVIDKFPISRPNLTFSTLTVSNMSPEDSSIYLCSVEDNLPGNTIYFGEGSWLTVV.

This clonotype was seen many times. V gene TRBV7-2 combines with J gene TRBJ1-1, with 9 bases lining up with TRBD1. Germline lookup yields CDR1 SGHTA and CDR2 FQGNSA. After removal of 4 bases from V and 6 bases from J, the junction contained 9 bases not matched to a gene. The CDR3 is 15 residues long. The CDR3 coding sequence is TGTGCCAGCAGCTCTAATACAGGGGGCGCGGCTGAAGCTTTCTTT. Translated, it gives CASSSNTGGAAEAFF.

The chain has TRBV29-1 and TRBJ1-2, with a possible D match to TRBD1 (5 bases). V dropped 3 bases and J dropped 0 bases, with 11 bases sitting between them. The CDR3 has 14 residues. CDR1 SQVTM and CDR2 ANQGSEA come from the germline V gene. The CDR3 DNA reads TGCAGCGTTGATTCGGGACCGTCTAACTATGGCTACACCTTC. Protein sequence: CSVDSGPSNYGYTF. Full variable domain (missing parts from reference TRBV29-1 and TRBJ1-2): SAVISQKPSRDICQRGTSLTIQCQVDSQVTMMFWYRQQPGQSLTLIATANQGSEATYESGFVIDKFPISRPNLTFSTLTVSNMSPEDSSIYLCSVDSGPSNYGYTFGSGTRLTVV.

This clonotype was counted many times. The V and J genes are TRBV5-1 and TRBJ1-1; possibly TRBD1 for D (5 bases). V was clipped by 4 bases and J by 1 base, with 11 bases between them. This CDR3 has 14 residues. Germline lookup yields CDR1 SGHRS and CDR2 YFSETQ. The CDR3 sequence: CASSPQGQNTEAFF. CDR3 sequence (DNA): TGCGCCAGCAGCCCGCAAGGACAGAACACTGAAGCTTTCTTT.

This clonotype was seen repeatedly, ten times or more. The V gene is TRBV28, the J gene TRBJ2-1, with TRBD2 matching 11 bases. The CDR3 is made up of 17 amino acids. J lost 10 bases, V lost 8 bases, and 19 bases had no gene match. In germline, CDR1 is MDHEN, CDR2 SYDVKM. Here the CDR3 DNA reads TGTGCCAGCTTCGCCTCCACGGCCCCTAGCGGGGGGATCGAGCAGTTCTTC. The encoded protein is CASFASTAPSGGIEQFF. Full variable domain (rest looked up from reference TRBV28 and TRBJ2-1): DVKVTQSSRYLVKRTGEKVFLECVQDMDHENMFWYRQDPGLGLRLIYFSYDVKMKEKGDIPEGYSVSREKKERFSLILESASTNQTSMYLCASFASTAPSGGIEQFFGPGTRLTVL.

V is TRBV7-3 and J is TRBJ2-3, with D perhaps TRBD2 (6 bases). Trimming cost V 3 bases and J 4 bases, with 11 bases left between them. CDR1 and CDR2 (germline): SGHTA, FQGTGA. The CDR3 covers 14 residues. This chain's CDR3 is CASSFGGVPDTQYF. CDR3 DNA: TGTGCCAGCAGCTTTGGCGGGGTCCCAGATACGCAGTATTTT.

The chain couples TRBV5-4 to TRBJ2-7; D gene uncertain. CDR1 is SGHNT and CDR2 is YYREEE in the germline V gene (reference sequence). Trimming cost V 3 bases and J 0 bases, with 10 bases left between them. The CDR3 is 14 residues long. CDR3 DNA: TGTGCCAGCAGCTCGCCGGCTACCTCCTACGAGCAGTACTTC. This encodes CASSSPATSYEQYF.

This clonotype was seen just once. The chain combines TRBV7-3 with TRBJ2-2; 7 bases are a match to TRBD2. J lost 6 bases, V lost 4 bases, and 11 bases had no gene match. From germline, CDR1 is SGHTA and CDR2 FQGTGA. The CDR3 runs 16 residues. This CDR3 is CASSSQPGGLAGELFF. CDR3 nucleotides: TGTGCCAGCAGCTCCCAACCGGGAGGTCTCGCCGGGGAGCTGTTTTTT.

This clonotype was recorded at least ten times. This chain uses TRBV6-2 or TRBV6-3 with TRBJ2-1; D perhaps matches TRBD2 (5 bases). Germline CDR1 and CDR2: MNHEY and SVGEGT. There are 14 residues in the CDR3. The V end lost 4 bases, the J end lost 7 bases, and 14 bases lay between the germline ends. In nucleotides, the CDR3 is TGTGCCAGCAGTTCCCCCGGACGAGGGAATGAGCAGTTCTTC. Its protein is CASSSPGRGNEQFF.

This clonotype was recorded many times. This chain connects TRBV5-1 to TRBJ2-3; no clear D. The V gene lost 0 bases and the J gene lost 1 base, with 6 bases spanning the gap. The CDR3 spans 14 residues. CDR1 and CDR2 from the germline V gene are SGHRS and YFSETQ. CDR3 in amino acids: CASSLDDGTDTQYF. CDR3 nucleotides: TGCGCCAGCAGCTTGGACGACGGCACAGATACGCAGTATTTT. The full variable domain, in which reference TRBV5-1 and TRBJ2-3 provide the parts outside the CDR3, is KAGVTQTPRYLIKTRGQQVTLSCSPISGHRSVSWYQQTPGQGLQFLFEYFSETQRNKGNFPGRFSGRQFSNSRSEMNVSTLELGDSALYLCASSLDDGTDTQYFGPGTRLTVL.

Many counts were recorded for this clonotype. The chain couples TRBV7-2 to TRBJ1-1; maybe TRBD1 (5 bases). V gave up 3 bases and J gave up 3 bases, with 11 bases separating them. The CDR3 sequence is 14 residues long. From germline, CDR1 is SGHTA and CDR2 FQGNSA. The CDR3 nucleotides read TGTGCCAGCAGCTTCCAGCTCAGGGACACTGAAGCTTTCTTT. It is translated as CASSFQLRDTEAFF.

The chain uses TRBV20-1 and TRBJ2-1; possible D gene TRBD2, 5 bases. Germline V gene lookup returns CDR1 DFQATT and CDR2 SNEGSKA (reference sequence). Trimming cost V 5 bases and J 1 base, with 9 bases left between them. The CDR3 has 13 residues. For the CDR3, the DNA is TGCAGTGCTCGAGCGGAATCCTACAATGAGCAGTTCTTC. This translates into CSARAESYNEQFF.

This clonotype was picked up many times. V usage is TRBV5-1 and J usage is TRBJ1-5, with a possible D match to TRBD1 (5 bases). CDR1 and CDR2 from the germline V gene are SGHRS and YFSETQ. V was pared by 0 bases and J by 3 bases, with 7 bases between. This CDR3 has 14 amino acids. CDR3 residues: CASSLVGDNQPQHF. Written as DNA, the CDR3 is TGCGCCAGCAGCTTGGTGGGGGACAATCAGCCCCAGCATTTT.

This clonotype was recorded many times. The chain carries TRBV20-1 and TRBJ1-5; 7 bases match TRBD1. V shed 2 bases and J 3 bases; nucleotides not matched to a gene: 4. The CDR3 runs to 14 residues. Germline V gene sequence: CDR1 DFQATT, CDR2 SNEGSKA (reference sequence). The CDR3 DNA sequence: TGCAGTGCTAGAAGCCAGGGGGACAATCAGCCCCAGCATTTT. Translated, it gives CSARSQGDNQPQHF.

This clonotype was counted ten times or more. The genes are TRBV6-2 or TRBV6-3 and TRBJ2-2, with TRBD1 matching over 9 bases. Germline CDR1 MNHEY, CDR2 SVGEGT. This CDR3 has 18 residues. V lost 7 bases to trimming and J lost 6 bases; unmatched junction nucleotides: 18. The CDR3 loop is CASTRPSGTGSTSGELFF. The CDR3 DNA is TGTGCCAGCACCCGACCTTCCGGGACAGGGAGTACCTCCGGGGAGCTGTTTTTT.